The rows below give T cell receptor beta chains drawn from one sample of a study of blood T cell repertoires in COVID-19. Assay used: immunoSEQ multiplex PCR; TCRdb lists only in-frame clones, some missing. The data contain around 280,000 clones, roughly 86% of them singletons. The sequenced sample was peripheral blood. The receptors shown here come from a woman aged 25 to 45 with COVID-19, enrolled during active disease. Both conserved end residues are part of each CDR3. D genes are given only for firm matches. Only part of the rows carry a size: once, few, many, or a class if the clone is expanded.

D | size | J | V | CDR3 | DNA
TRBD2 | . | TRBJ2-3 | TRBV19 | CASSSRLAGGSDTQYF | TGTGCCAGTAGTAGTCGACTAGCGGGGGGGTCAGATACGCAGTATTTT
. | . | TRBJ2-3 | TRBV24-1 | CATSLTGDTDTQYF | TGTGCCACCTCCCTGACAGGCGACACAGATACGCAGTATTTT
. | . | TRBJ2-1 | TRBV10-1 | CASSGHLGQFF | TGCGCCAGCAGTGGACACTTGGGGCAGTTCTTC
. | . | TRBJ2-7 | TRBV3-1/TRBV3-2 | CASSPLPGHHEQYF | TGTGCCAGCAGTCCATTACCGGGACATCACGAGCAGTACTTC
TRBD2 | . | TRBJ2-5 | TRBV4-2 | CASSQGATVGASGQETQYF | TGTGCCAGCAGCCAAGGGGCAACCGTCGGTGCTAGCGGCCAAGAGACCCAGTACTTC
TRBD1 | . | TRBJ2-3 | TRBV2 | CASGRGTGGYTDTQYF | TGTGCCAGCGGCAGGGGGACAGGAGGCTACACAGATACGCAGTATTTT
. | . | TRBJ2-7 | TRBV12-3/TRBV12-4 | CASSGYSVEQYF | TGTGCCAGCAGTGGTTATAGCGTCGAGCAGTACTTC
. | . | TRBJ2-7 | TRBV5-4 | CASSWGGLSGYEQYF | TGTGCCAGCAGCTGGGGAGGACTCAGTGGTTACGAGCAGTACTTC
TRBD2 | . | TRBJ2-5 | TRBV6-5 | CASDKRGQYQETQYF | TGTGCCAGCGATAAGCGGGGGCAGTACCAAGAGACCCAGTACTTC
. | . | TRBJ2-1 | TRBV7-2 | CASSLLQYNEQFF | TGTGCCAGCAGCTTACTACAGTATAATGAGCAGTTCTTC
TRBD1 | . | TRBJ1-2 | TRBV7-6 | CASSYSRDRGREDGYTF | TGTGCCAGCAGCTACTCTCGGGACAGGGGGCGGGAAGATGGCTACACCTTC
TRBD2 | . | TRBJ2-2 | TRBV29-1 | CSVLRGGGANTGELFF | TGCAGCGTTCTGCGGGGCGGGGGGGCGAACACCGGGGAGCTGTTTTTT
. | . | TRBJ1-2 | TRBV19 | CASSMLGVFNYGYTF | TGTGCCAGTAGTATGCTCGGGGTATTCAACTATGGCTACACCTTC
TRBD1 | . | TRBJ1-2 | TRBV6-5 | CASSYSGQPYYGYTF | TGTGCCAGCAGTTACTCGGGACAGCCTTACTATGGCTACACCTTC
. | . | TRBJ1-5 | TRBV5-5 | CASSDTAYSNQPQHF | TGTGCCAGCAGTGACACGGCCTATAGCAATCAGCCCCAGCATTTT
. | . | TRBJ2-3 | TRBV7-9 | CASSLTATSTDTQYF | TGTGCCAGCAGCTTGACAGCTACTAGCACAGATACGCAGTATTTT
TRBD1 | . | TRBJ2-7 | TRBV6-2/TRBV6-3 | CASSRTGVDFYEQYF | TGTGCCAGCAGCCGAACAGGGGTCGATTTTTACGAGCAGTACTTC
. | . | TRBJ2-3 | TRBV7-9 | CASTPGSSNTDTQYF | TGTGCCAGCACCCCTGGTAGCAGCAACACAGATACGCAGTATTTT
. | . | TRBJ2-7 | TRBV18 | CASSPSAVGRGQYF | TGTGCCAGCTCCCCCAGTGCCGTTGGAAGGGGTCAGTACTTC
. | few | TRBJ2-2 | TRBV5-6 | CASSLPGAGELFF | TGTGCCAGCAGCCTCCCGGGGGCCGGGGAGCTGTTTTTT
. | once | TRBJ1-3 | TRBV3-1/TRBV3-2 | CASSPNSGNTIYF | TGTGCCAGCAGCCCCAACTCTGGAAACACCATATATTTT
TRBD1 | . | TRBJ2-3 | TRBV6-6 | CASSRQGNADTQYF | TGTGCCAGCAGCCGACAGGGGAACGCAGATACGCAGTATTTT